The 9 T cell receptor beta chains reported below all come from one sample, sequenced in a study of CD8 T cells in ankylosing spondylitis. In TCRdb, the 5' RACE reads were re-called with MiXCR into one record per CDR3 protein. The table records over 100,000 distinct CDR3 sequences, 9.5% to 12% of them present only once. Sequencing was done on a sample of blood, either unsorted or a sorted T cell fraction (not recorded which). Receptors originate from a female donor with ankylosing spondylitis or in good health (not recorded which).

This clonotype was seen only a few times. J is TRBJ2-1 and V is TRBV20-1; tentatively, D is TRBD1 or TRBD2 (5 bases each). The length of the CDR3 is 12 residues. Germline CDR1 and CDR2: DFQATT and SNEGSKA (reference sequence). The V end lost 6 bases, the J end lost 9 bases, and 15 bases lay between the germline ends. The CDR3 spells CSALTRTGEQFF. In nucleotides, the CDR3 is TGCAGTGCGCTTACTAGAACAGGTGAGCAGTTCTTC.

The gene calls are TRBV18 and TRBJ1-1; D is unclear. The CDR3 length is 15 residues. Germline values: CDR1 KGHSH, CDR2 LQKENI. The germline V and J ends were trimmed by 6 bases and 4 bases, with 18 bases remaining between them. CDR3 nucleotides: TGTGCCAGCTCTCTTTCCTATCCGGGTGGCACTGAAGCTTTCTTT. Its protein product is CASSLSYPGGTEAFF.

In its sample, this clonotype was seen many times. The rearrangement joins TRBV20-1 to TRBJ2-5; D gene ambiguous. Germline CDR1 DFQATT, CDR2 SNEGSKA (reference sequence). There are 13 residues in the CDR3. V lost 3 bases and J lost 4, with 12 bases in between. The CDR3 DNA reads TGCAGTGCTAGGGGTCAGGTGGTAGAGACCCAGTACTTC. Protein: CSARGQVVETQYF.

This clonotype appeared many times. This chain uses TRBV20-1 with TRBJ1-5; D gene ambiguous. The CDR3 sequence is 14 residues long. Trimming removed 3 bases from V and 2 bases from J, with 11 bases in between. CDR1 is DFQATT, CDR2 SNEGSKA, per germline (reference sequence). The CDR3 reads CSASGSQRNQPQHF. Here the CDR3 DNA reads TGCAGTGCTAGTGGTTCTCAGCGCAATCAGCCCCAGCATTTT.

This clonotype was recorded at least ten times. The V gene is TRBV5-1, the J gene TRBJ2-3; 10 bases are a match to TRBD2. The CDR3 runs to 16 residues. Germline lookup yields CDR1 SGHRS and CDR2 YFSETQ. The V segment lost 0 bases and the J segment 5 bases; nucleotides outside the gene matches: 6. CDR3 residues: CASSLALLAGRDTQYF. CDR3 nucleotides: TGCGCCAGCAGCTTGGCCTTACTAGCGGGGAGAGATACGCAGTATTTT.

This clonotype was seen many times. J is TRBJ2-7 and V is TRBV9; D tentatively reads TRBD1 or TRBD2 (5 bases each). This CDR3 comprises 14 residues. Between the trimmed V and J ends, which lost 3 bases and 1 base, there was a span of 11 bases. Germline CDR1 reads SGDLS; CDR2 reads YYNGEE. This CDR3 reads CASSAGPMSYEQYF. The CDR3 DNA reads TGTGCCAGCAGCGCGGGACCGATGTCCTACGAGCAGTACTTC.

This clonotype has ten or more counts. CDR3 in DNA: TGTGCCACCAGCAGAGTAGCGGGGGTTACCACCGGGGAGCTGTTTTTT. Encoded protein: CATSRVAGVTTGELFF. The chain couples TRBV15 to TRBJ2-2, with 9 positions matching TRBD2. V gave up 1 base and J gave up 4 bases; unmatched junction bases: 4. From germline, CDR1 is LNHNV and CDR2 YYDKDF (reference sequence). The CDR3 consists of 16 residues.

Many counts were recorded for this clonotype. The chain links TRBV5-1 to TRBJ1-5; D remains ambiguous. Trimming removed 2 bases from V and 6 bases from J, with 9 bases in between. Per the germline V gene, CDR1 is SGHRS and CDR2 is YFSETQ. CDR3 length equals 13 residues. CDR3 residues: CASSFNPSQPQHF. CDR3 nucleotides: TGCGCCAGCAGCTTCAATCCGAGTCAGCCCCAGCATTTT.

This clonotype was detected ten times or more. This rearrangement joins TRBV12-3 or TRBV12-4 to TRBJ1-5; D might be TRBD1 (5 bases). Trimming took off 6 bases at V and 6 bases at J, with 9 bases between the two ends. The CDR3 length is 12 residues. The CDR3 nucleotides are TGTGCCAGCAGCCCAGGGTTTCAGCCCCAGCATTTT. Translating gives CASSPGFQPQHF.